One sample yielded the 32 T cell receptor beta chains listed below, sequenced in a study of cytomegalovirus exposure and HLA in healthy donors. The PCR made use of 60 Vbeta and 13 Jbeta primers. Clones were sequenced by immunoSEQ multiplex PCR, and TCRdb holds only the in-frame ones, with some missing. The repertoire holds approximately 140,000 clones, with approximately 78% as singletons. The sample comprised PBMCs. Receptors originate from a human donor in good health.

The chain uses TRBV6-1 and TRBJ1-5; weak D call: TRBD1 (5 bases). V was shortened by 5 bases and J by 1 base, with 9 bases between the two germline ends. CDR1 MNHNS and CDR2 SASEGT come from the germline V gene. The CDR3 is 14 residues long. For the CDR3, the DNA is TGTGCCAGCAGTCACCCAGGGAGCAATCAGCCCCAGCATTTT. Its translation is CASSHPGSNQPQHF.

The chain links TRBV7-2 to TRBJ1-2, with D possibly being TRBD1 (5 bases). The CDR3 is made up of 13 amino acids. Trimming removed 1 base at V and 8 bases at J, with 11 bases between. CDR1 is SGHTA and CDR2 is FQGNSA in the germline V gene. As DNA, the CDR3 is TGTGCCAGCAGCTTAGGGGCAGGGAACGGCTACACCTTC. Protein: CASSLGAGNGYTF.

The chain joins TRBV11-3 to TRBJ2-1; weak D call: TRBD2 (6 bases). The CDR3 runs 14 residues. Germline V CDR1 and CDR2: SGHNT, YENEEA. Trimming took 4 bases from V and 10 from J, leaving 17 bases between them. The CDR3 region has the DNA TGTGCCAGCAGCTCTCACCCGGGACGGGGGGAGCAGTTCTTC. This translates into CASSSHPGRGEQFF. Based on the CDR3 plus reference TRBV11-3 and TRBJ2-1, the full variable domain is EAGVVQSPRYKIIEKKQPVAFWCNPISGHNTLYWYLQNLGQGPELLIRYENEEAVDDSQLPKDRFSAERLKGVDSTLKIQPAELGDSAVYLCASSSHPGRGEQFFGPGTRLTVL.

This chain joins TRBV19 and TRBJ1-1; no clear D gene. Trimming pared 7 bases from V and 6 bases from J, leaving 15 bases between. This CDR3 spans 13 amino acids. CDR1 is LNHDA and CDR2 is SQIVND in the germline V gene (reference sequence). The CDR3: CASMRRGYAEAFF. The CDR3 region has the DNA TGTGCCAGTATGAGGCGAGGGTACGCTGAAGCTTTCTTT. The variable domain in full, with the rest retrieved from reference TRBV19 and TRBJ1-1, is DGGITQSPKYLFRKEGQNVTLSCEQNLNHDAMYWYRQDPGQGLRLIYYSQIVNDFQKGDIAEGYSVSREKKESFPLTVTSAQKNPTAFYLCASMRRGYAEAFFGQGTRLTVV.

This clone turned up a few times. The genes are TRBV7-3 and TRBJ2-1; 7 bases map to TRBD2. Germline V gene lookup returns CDR1 SGHTA and CDR2 FQGTGA. The V segment lost 1 base and the J segment 0 bases; nucleotides outside the gene matches: 6. The CDR3 loop spans 17 amino acids. CDR3 loop: CASSLSLAGSSYNEQFF. The CDR3 DNA sequence: TGTGCCAGCAGCTTAAGCTTAGCGGGCAGCTCCTACAATGAGCAGTTCTTC.

The chain carries TRBV6-5 and TRBJ1-1, with TRBD1 as a possible D gene (6 bases). Germline V CDR1 and CDR2: MNHEY, SVGAGI. The CDR3 length is 14 residues. V was cut by 6 bases and J by 4 bases, with 15 bases left in between. In nucleotides, the CDR3 is TGTGCCAGCAGCCGGACAGTCGGACCCACTGAAGCTTTCTTT. Protein sequence: CASSRTVGPTEAFF.

This rearrangement joins TRBV18 to TRBJ1-2; D ambiguous. V lost 8 bases, J lost 3 bases, and 10 bases lay in between. CDR3 length: 12 residues. The germline CDR1 and CDR2 sequences are KGHSH and LQKENI. The CDR3 is CASAAGDYGYTF. The CDR3 nucleotides read TGTGCCAGCGCCGCGGGCGACTATGGCTACACCTTC.

The chain has TRBV10-3 and TRBJ2-1, with 8 bases that match TRBD1. With 7 bases clipped from V and 4 bases from J, the junction kept 9 bases outside the gene matches. Looked up from germline, CDR1 is ENHRY and CDR2 is SYGVKD. The CDR3 length is 15 residues. The CDR3 loop is CAIKDRDIQYNEQFF. As DNA, the CDR3 is TGTGCCATCAAGGACAGGGATATACAGTACAATGAGCAGTTCTTC.

The chain couples TRBV6-5 to TRBJ2-3; D gene uncertain. Trimming stripped 0 bases from V and 0 bases from J, with 10 bases between. Germline-derived CDR1 and CDR2 are MNHEY and SVGAGI. CDR3 size: 16 residues. The CDR3 here is CASSYSEITSTDTQYF. CDR3 sequence (DNA): TGTGCCAGCAGTTACTCGGAGATCACTAGCACAGATACGCAGTATTTT.

The gene calls are TRBV30 and TRBJ2-5; TRBD1 might be the D (6 bases). Germline CDR1 is GTSNPN and CDR2 is SVGIG (reference sequence). Trimming left V 5 bases short and J 4 bases short, with 17 bases between. The CDR3 spans 14 residues. The CDR3 sequence is CAWGQGLSRETQYF. The CDR3 DNA reads as TGTGCCTGGGGCCAGGGGTTGTCAAGAGAGACCCAGTACTTC.

The CDR3 region is CASTRDRGLKNTEAFF. The CDR3 bases are TGTGCCAGCACCCGGGACAGGGGGCTGAAGAACACTGAAGCTTTCTTT. This chain connects TRBV6-6 to TRBJ1-1; 12 bases match TRBD1. The germline CDR1 and CDR2 sequences are MNHNY and SVGAGI (reference sequence). Unmatched junction bases numbered 7, after V lost 7 bases and J lost 1 base. The length of the CDR3 is 16 residues.

This chain connects TRBV2 to TRBJ2-5; D perhaps matches TRBD2 (6 bases). Germline-derived CDR1 and CDR2 are SNHLY and FYNNEI. This CDR3 is 12 amino acids long. V shed 8 bases and J shed 5 bases, with 12 bases lying between them. CDR3 sequence: CASAGRRETQYF. DNA for the CDR3: TGTGCCAGCGCGGGGCGAAGGGAGACCCAGTACTTC.

This chain connects TRBV6-5 to TRBJ1-5, with D tentatively TRBD1 (5 bases). CDR1 and CDR2 from the germline V gene are MNHEY and SVGAGI. V shed 4 bases and J shed 3 bases, with 10 bases lying between them. The CDR3 length is 14 residues. The CDR3 DNA follows: TGTGCCAGCAGTTTGTTCAGGGACAATCAGCCCCAGCATTTT. This translates into CASSLFRDNQPQHF.

The genes are TRBV7-3 and TRBJ2-3; D unresolved. The V end lost 2 bases, the J end lost 2 bases, and 8 bases lay between the germline ends. The CDR3 sequence is 14 residues long. From germline, CDR1 is SGHTA and CDR2 FQGTGA. CDR3 nucleotide sequence: TGTGCCAGCAGCTTAGCCCAGGACACAGATACGCAGTATTTT. Translation: CASSLAQDTDTQYF.

The chain recombines TRBV25-1 with TRBJ2-1, with TRBD2 matching over 8 bases. The CDR3 has 15 residues. The V segment lost 4 bases and the J segment 8 bases; nucleotides outside the gene matches: 10. Germline-derived CDR1 and CDR2 are MGHDK and SYGVNS. For the CDR3, the DNA is TGTGCCAGCAGTGCCGCATTTGGACTAGCCCATGAGCAGTTCTTC. The encoded protein is CASSAAFGLAHEQFF.

V and J are TRBV4-1 and TRBJ1-2; 8 bases line up with TRBD1. Germline V lookup: CDR1 MGHRA, CDR2 YSYEKL. The CDR3 sequence is 14 residues long. V lost 2 bases to trimming and J lost 3 bases; unmatched junction nucleotides: 2. CDR3 sequence reads: CASSQMDRDYGYTF. For the CDR3, the DNA is TGCGCCAGCAGCCAAATGGACAGGGACTATGGCTACACCTTC.

This clone was seen a few times. This chain uses TRBV7-2 with TRBJ2-7; 9 nucleotides agree with TRBD1. The CDR3 loop spans 14 amino acids. Unmatched junction bases numbered 7, after V lost 3 bases and J lost 7 bases. The germline V gene encodes CDR1 SGHTA and CDR2 FQGNSA. CDR3 amino acids: CASSLTGGPREQYF. For the CDR3, the DNA is TGTGCCAGCAGCTTGACAGGGGGGCCCAGGGAGCAGTACTTC.

The chain has TRBV11-2 and TRBJ2-7; D possibly corresponds to TRBD1 (5 bases). Germline CDR1 is SGHAT and CDR2 is FQNNGV. V was pared by 1 base and J by 0 bases, with 22 bases between. The CDR3 sequence is 19 residues long. CDR3 loop: CASSLGGRAPWVPSYEQYF. For the CDR3, the DNA is TGTGCCAGCAGCTTAGGGGGCCGAGCTCCTTGGGTCCCCTCCTACGAGCAGTACTTC.

V is TRBV9 and J is TRBJ2-1; 8 nucleotides line up with TRBD1. The CDR3 contains 14 residues. Germline loops: CDR1 SGDLS, CDR2 YYNGEE. V lost 1 base to trimming and J lost 9 bases; unmatched junction nucleotides: 6. The CDR3 region is CASSVQGARGEQFF. CDR3 sequence (DNA): TGTGCCAGCAGCGTACAGGGGGCGAGGGGTGAGCAGTTCTTC.

J is TRBJ2-3 and V is TRBV5-4, with 9 bases that match TRBD1. V shed 4 bases and J 5 bases; nucleotides not matched to a gene: 5. The CDR3 length is 14 residues. Germline values: CDR1 SGHNT, CDR2 YYREEE (reference sequence). Here the CDR3 reads CASSQTGGEDTQYF. CDR3 nucleotides: TGTGCCAGCAGCCAGACAGGGGGGGAAGATACGCAGTATTTT.

This clone was observed a handful of times. This chain links TRBV6-5 with TRBJ2-5; D perhaps matches TRBD2 (6 bases). The germline V gene has CDR1 MNHEY and CDR2 SVGAGI. The CDR3 runs to 15 residues. V gave up 2 bases and J gave up 2 bases, with 12 bases separating them. CDR3 region: CASSYGGAYQETQYF. The CDR3 region has the DNA TGTGCCAGCAGTTACGGCGGGGCCTATCAAGAGACCCAGTACTTC.

The genes are TRBV7-2 and TRBJ1-2, with 7 bases lining up with TRBD1. CDR1 is SGHTA, CDR2 FQGNSA, per germline. Trimming removed 1 base from V and 6 bases from J; junction bases left unmatched: 11. The CDR3 consists of 16 residues. CDR3 coding DNA: TGTGCCAGCAGCTTAGTCCCCCAAACAGGGGCCCATGGCTACACCTTC. The encoded protein is CASSLVPQTGAHGYTF.

Details on this clone: One end of the junction fails to match germline, which may point to a read error. The chain has TRBV5-1 and TRBJ1-2; D not certain. CDR3 length: 19 residues. Per germline, CDR1 SGHRS and CDR2 YFSETQ. The CDR3 is CASSLGRRQTSGLDYGHTF. Written as DNA, the CDR3 is TGCGCCAGCAGCTTGGGGCGGCGGCAAACATCGGGTTTAGACTATGGCCACACCTTC.

This clone turned up a few times. This sequence joins TRBV5-6 and TRBJ2-1, with TRBD1 matching 9 bases. Germline V gives CDR1 SGHDT, CDR2 YYEEEE. The CDR3 runs 12 residues. After removal of 3 bases from V and 9 bases from J, the junction contained 1 base not matched to a gene. The CDR3 is CASSWDRAEQFF. Written as DNA, the CDR3 is TGTGCCAGCAGCTGGGACAGGGCTGAGCAGTTCTTC.

This chain uses TRBV19 with TRBJ1-1, with a tentative D call TRBD1 (6 bases). The length of the CDR3 is 15 residues. With 5 bases removed from V and 5 bases from J, the gap between germline ends came to 18 bases. Germline V gene data show CDR1 as LNHDA and CDR2 as SQIVND (reference sequence). CDR3 DNA: TGTGCCAGTAGTTTTCCGGCGGGGGCGGAGACTGAAGCTTTCTTT. This encodes CASSFPAGAETEAFF.

This rearrangement joins TRBV19 to TRBJ2-1, with 10 nucleotides matching TRBD2. CDR3 length: 14 residues. Losses at the gene ends were 11 bases for V and 8 bases for J; bases not matched to a gene: 12. The germline gives CDR1 LNHDA, CDR2 SQIVND (reference sequence). The CDR3 region is CASRPSGSGYEQFF. The CDR3 DNA is TGTGCCTCTCGGCCTAGCGGGAGTGGGTATGAGCAGTTCTTC.

This chain uses TRBV14 with TRBJ2-3, with no clear D. Germline V gives CDR1 SGHDN, CDR2 FVKESK. Trimming removed 1 base from V and 5 bases from J, with 13 bases in between. This CDR3 comprises 15 residues. The CDR3 nucleotides are TGTGCCAGCAGCCAAGGAGATCGAGGCGTAGATACGCAGTATTTT. It yields the protein CASSQGDRGVDTQYF. Based on the CDR3 plus reference TRBV14 and TRBJ2-3, the full variable domain is EAGVTQFPSHSVIEKGQTVTLRCDPISGHDNLYWYRRVMGKEIKFLLHFVKESKQDESGMPNNRFLAERTGGTYSTLKVQPAELEDSGVYFCASSQGDRGVDTQYFGPGTRLTVL.

The rearrangement links TRBV5-1 to TRBJ2-2; TRBD1 is a possible D gene (6 bases). Per the germline V gene, CDR1 is SGHRS and CDR2 is YFSETQ. The CDR3 spans 19 residues. The germline V and J ends were trimmed by 1 base and 5 bases, with 24 bases remaining between them. For the CDR3, the DNA is TGCGCCAGCAGCTTGATAGGTCTTGGGGGCGCAGGGATTACCGGGGAGCTGTTTTTT. This sequence encodes CASSLIGLGGAGITGELFF. Filled out from reference TRBV5-1 and TRBJ2-2, the complete variable domain reads KAGVTQTPRYLIKTRGQQVTLSCSPISGHRSVSWYQQTPGQGLQFLFEYFSETQRNKGNFPGRFSGRQFSNSRSEMNVSTLELGDSALYLCASSLIGLGGAGITGELFFGEGSRLTVL.

V gene TRBV7-2 combines with J gene TRBJ2-3, with 10 positions matching TRBD2. The CDR3 has 15 amino acids. Germline lookup yields CDR1 SGHTA and CDR2 FQGNSA. V was clipped by 5 bases and J by 11 bases; unmatched bases: 13. Here the CDR3 reads CASSPSRASGSGQYF. CDR3 DNA: TGTGCCAGCAGCCCTAGTCGGGCTAGCGGGAGTGGGCAGTATTTT.

There are a few counts of this clone. A read error is likely here: a far larger clone is one base away. The DNA of the CDR3 is TGTGCCAGCAGCCCTTACAATCGGGGTGGCTACACCTTC. It encodes CASSPYNRGGYTF. The chain recombines TRBV7-2 with TRBJ1-2; D is unresolved. The CDR3 is 13 residues long. V dropped 5 bases and J dropped 7 bases, with 14 bases sitting between them. Germline CDR1 and CDR2: SGHTA and FQGNSA.

The chain is built from TRBV11-2 and TRBJ2-7; tentatively, D is TRBD1 (6 bases). This CDR3 is 14 amino acids long. The V end was cut by 1 base, the J end by 4 bases, with 11 bases between. The germline gives CDR1 SGHAT, CDR2 FQNNGV. CDR3 loop: CASSLGQGRYEQYF. CDR3 DNA sequence: TGTGCCAGCAGCTTAGGCCAGGGGCGGTACGAGCAGTACTTC. Looking up the rest from reference TRBV11-2 and TRBJ2-7 gives the full variable domain: EAGVAQSPRYKIIEKRQSVAFWCNPISGHATLYWYQQILGQGPKLLIQFQNNGVVDDSQLPKDRFSAERLKGVDSTLKIQPAKLEDSAVYLCASSLGQGRYEQYFGPGTRLTVT.

This chain joins TRBV7-2 and TRBJ2-7; 9 nucleotides match TRBD2. Unmatched junction bases numbered 5, after V lost 8 bases and J lost 3 bases. The CDR3 runs 13 residues. Per the germline V gene, CDR1 is SGHTA and CDR2 is FQGNSA. The CDR3 protein is CASSLAGIYEQYF. The DNA of the CDR3 is TGTGCCAGCTCGCTAGCGGGGATCTACGAGCAGTACTTC.